The 25 T cell receptor beta chains given below trace back to one sample, sequenced in a study of CD8 T cells in Susac syndrome. Random-hexamer reverse transcription was applied to about 0.5 to 1 ug RNA. TCRdb itself ran the immunoSEQ multiplex PCR reads through MiXCR, one entry per CDR3 protein. This table has under 200,000 distinct CDR3 sequences, 90% to 95% appearing once. Sequenced: CD4+ T cells from PBMCs. The receptors come from a human donor with Susac syndrome.

The V and J genes are TRBV20-1 and TRBJ2-7; TRBD2 agrees at 9 bases. The CDR3 length is 18 residues. Germline CDR1 is DFQATT and CDR2 is SNEGSKA (reference sequence). V gave up 1 base and J gave up 13 bases; unmatched junction bases: 26. CDR3 sequence: CSARVPPFGTSHSEAHYF. The CDR3, as DNA: TGCAGTGCTAGAGTACCGCCGTTTGGGACTAGCCACTCCGAGGCCCATTACTTC.

The chain has TRBV6-1 and TRBJ1-2; 8 bases map to TRBD1. V dropped 6 bases and J dropped 1; count of bases not matched to a gene: 4. Looked up from germline, CDR1 is MNHNS and CDR2 is SASEGT. The CDR3 contains 14 residues. This chain's CDR3 is CASRTGDSNYGYTF. CDR3 bases: TGTGCCAGCAGGACAGGGGATAGTAACTATGGCTACACCTTC.

The chain couples TRBV6-2 or TRBV6-3 to TRBJ2-7, with 7 bases lining up with TRBD1. Germline V gene data show CDR1 as MNHEY and CDR2 as SVGEGT. The ends lost 9 bases at V and 5 bases at J; junction bases unmatched: 10. The CDR3 sequence is 13 residues long. CDR3 nucleotide sequence: TGTGCCAGTAACCCTGGGACAGCGAACGAGCAGTACTTC. This gives the protein CASNPGTANEQYF.

This sequence joins TRBV25-1 and TRBJ2-7, with D hard to call. Germline assignment: CDR1 MGHDK and CDR2 SYGVNS. CDR3 length: 12 amino acids. V was clipped by 5 bases and J by 4 bases, with 9 bases between them. CDR3 sequence: CASSNLGYEQYF. The CDR3 DNA follows: TGTGCCAGCAGTAATCTGGGGTACGAGCAGTACTTC.

CDR3 protein: CASSSRQGTAYEQYF. CDR3 in DNA: TGTGCCAGCAGTTCCCGACAGGGTACAGCCTACGAGCAGTACTTC. V is TRBV12-3 or TRBV12-4 and J is TRBJ2-7, with 7 bases that match TRBD1. This CDR3 contains 15 residues. V shed 4 bases, J shed 2 bases, and the junction held 8 bases outside the gene matches.

The chain carries TRBV6-6 and TRBJ1-5; the match to TRBD1 covers 7 bases. With 6 bases clipped from V and 4 bases from J, the junction kept 6 bases outside the gene matches. The V gene's germline CDR1 is MNHNY and CDR2 SVGAGI (reference sequence). The CDR3 length is 14 residues. CDR3 sequence (DNA): TGTGCCAGCAGCGAGGGGGCGGGGAATCAGCCCCAGCATTTT. This codes for CASSEGAGNQPQHF.

This clonotype has only one observation. J is TRBJ2-6 and V is TRBV29-1; no definite D call. Germline CDR1 reads SQVTM; CDR2 reads ANQGSEA. The CDR3 extends over 14 amino acids. The germline V and J ends were trimmed by 6 bases and 0 bases, with 9 bases remaining between them. DNA for the CDR3: TGCAGCGTATATACGCCCTCTGGGGCCAACGTCCTGACTTTC. It encodes CSVYTPSGANVLTF.

J is TRBJ2-3 and V is TRBV10-3, with 10 bases lining up with TRBD1. The germline V gene has CDR1 ENHRY and CDR2 SYGVKD. The CDR3 spans 14 residues. Trimming took 5 bases from V and 5 from J; bases not matched to a gene: 4. In DNA form, the CDR3 reads TGTGCCATCAGTCACGGGACAGGGGAAGATACGCAGTATTTT. Translation gives CAISHGTGEDTQYF.

J is TRBJ2-5 and V is TRBV3-1; a possible D gene is TRBD2 (5 bases). Germline loops: CDR1 LGHDT, CDR2 YNNKEL (reference sequence). This CDR3 is built from 16 residues. V was shortened by 1 base and J by 3 bases, with 15 bases between the two germline ends. The CDR3 nucleotides are TGTGCCAGCAGCCAAGTAGGGCTAGCCCTTAAAGAGACCCAGTACTTC. Protein product: CASSQVGLALKETQYF.

The genes are TRBV4-3 and TRBJ1-4; D is uncertain. Deletions cut 1 base from V and 4 bases from J, with 10 bases between. The CDR3 is 15 amino acids. Germline values: CDR1 LGHNA, CDR2 YSLEER. The CDR3 spells CASSQGAFSNEKLFF. DNA for the CDR3: TGCGCCAGCAGCCAAGGGGCTTTTAGTAATGAAAAACTGTTTTTT.

The chain links TRBV20-1 to TRBJ1-2, with a tentative D call TRBD1 (5 bases). The CDR3 has 13 residues. Germline V gene lookup returns CDR1 DFQATT and CDR2 SNEGSKA (reference sequence). Trimming removed 3 bases at V and 8 bases at J, with 16 bases between. As DNA, the CDR3 is TGCAGTGCTAGGACAGAGCGGGCTTGGGGCTACACCTTC. This encodes CSARTERAWGYTF.

This rearrangement joins TRBV7-2 to TRBJ1-2; perhaps TRBD1 as D (6 bases). The CDR3 totals 14 residues. V dropped 1 base and J dropped 2 bases, with 8 bases sitting between them. Per the germline V gene, CDR1 is SGHTA and CDR2 is FQGNSA. The DNA of the CDR3 is TGTGCCAGCAGCTTAGGGACAGCCAACTATGGCTACACCTTC. Translating it yields CASSLGTANYGYTF.

V is TRBV6-5 and J is TRBJ2-3; D gene ambiguous. Trimming shortened V by 6 bases and J by 1 base, and 8 bases separated the two germline ends. Germline-derived CDR1 and CDR2 are MNHEY and SVGAGI. There are 13 residues in the CDR3. The CDR3 region is CASRPDGTDTQYF. The CDR3 nucleotides read TGTGCCAGCAGGCCTGACGGCACAGATACGCAGTATTTT.

The V call is TRBV5-1, the J call TRBJ1-1; D is unresolved. Trimming took 0 bases from V and 8 from J, leaving 2 bases between them. This CDR3 contains 10 residues. Germline-derived CDR1 and CDR2 are SGHRS and YFSETQ. The CDR3: CASSLAEAFF. CDR3 in DNA: TGCGCCAGCAGCTTGGCCGAAGCTTTCTTT.

The chain has TRBV18 and TRBJ2-7; the match to TRBD1 covers 7 bases. The germline V gene has CDR1 KGHSH and CDR2 LQKENI. V dropped 2 bases and J dropped 4; count of bases not matched to a gene: 8. The CDR3 runs to 15 residues. Here the CDR3 reads CASSPDREAIYEQYF. The CDR3 DNA reads as TGTGCCAGCTCACCAGACAGGGAAGCAATTTACGAGCAGTACTTC. Full variable domain (missing parts from reference TRBV18 and TRBJ2-7): NAGVMQNPRHLVRRRGQEARLRCSPMKGHSHVYWYRQLPEEGLKFMVYLQKENIIDESGMPKERFSAEFPKEGPSILRIQQVVRGDSAAYFCASSPDREAIYEQYFGPGTRLTVT.

The chain is built from TRBV11-2 and TRBJ2-1; 12 bases line up with TRBD2. V was clipped by 0 bases and J by 7 bases; unmatched bases: 7. CDR1 is SGHAT and CDR2 is FQNNGV in the germline V gene. The CDR3 consists of 17 residues. This chain's CDR3 is CASSLDPASGGVNEQFF. CDR3 bases: TGTGCCAGCAGCTTAGATCCGGCTAGCGGGGGGGTTAATGAGCAGTTCTTC.

The chain has TRBV24-1 and TRBJ2-2, with a possible D match to TRBD2 (7 bases). Germline lookup yields CDR1 KGHDR and CDR2 SFDVKD. V was pared by 5 bases and J by 3 bases, with 9 bases between. The CDR3 has 14 residues. The DNA for the CDR3 is TGTGCCACCAGTGCGGGGGGCGACACCGGGGAGCTGTTTTTT. Translated: CATSAGGDTGELFF.

This chain uses TRBV11-2 with TRBJ2-3; TRBD1 or TRBD2 may be the D gene (6 bases each). Deletions cut 5 bases from V and 2 bases from J, with 11 bases between. This CDR3 spans 14 amino acids. Germline V gives CDR1 SGHAT, CDR2 FQNNGV. Here the CDR3 DNA reads TGTGCCAGCAGCCCCCGGGGGCACACAGATACGCAGTATTTT. Its translation: CASSPRGHTDTQYF.

V is TRBV7-2 and J is TRBJ2-3; D possibly matches TRBD1 or TRBD2 (6 bases each). Trimming shortened V by 5 bases and J by 4 bases, and 13 bases separated the two germline ends. The CDR3 consists of 14 residues. Germline V CDR1 and CDR2: SGHTA, FQGNSA. This CDR3 is CASSREGGPDTQYF. CDR3 sequence (DNA): TGTGCCAGCAGCCGAGAAGGGGGGCCAGATACGCAGTATTTT.

J is TRBJ2-7 and V is TRBV7-8; D unclear. CDR1 SGHVS and CDR2 FQNEAQ come from the germline V gene. The CDR3 extends over 15 amino acids. Trimming took off 1 base at V and 2 bases at J, with 12 bases between the two ends. The CDR3 DNA reads TGTGCCAGCAGCTTAGGGGCGAAGGGCACCTACGAGCAGTACTTC. Amino acids: CASSLGAKGTYEQYF.

The V gene is TRBV11-2, the J gene TRBJ2-1; 10 bases fit TRBD1. Germline V gene data show CDR1 as SGHAT and CDR2 as FQNNGV. This CDR3 has 16 amino acids. J was trimmed by 5 bases and V by 5 bases; bases with no gene match: 9. CDR3 region: CASSLDRDRGDNEQFF. The CDR3 DNA follows: TGTGCCAGCAGCCTCGACCGGGACAGGGGAGACAATGAGCAGTTCTTC.

J is TRBJ1-2 and V is TRBV20-1; possibly TRBD1 for D (6 bases). The germline gives CDR1 DFQATT, CDR2 SNEGSKA (reference sequence). CDR3 length: 14 residues. V was cut by 2 bases and J by 5 bases, with 15 bases left in between. The CDR3 reads CSARRRGQAYGYTF. CDR3 coding DNA: TGCAGTGCTAGAAGGCGGGGGCAGGCTTATGGCTACACCTTC.

The genes are TRBV29-1 and TRBJ2-3; D gene ambiguous. Germline CDR1 reads SQVTM; CDR2 reads ANQGSEA. V lost 6 bases, J lost 3 bases, and 10 bases lay in between. The CDR3 loop spans 12 amino acids. The CDR3 loop is CSVKGRTDTQYF. The CDR3, as DNA: TGCAGCGTAAAGGGAAGGACAGATACGCAGTATTTT.

The chain employs TRBV4-1 and TRBJ1-1; the D gene is possibly TRBD1 (5 bases). From germline, CDR1 is MGHRA and CDR2 YSYEKL. This CDR3 has 15 amino acids. Trimming took off 0 bases at V and 0 bases at J, with 8 bases between the two ends. This CDR3 is CASSQETDMNTEAFF. The CDR3 region has the DNA TGCGCCAGCAGCCAAGAGACAGACATGAACACTGAAGCTTTCTTT.

The chain is built from TRBV29-1 and TRBJ2-5; 13 nucleotides line up with TRBD2. The CDR3 sequence is 15 residues long. CDR1 and CDR2 (germline): SQVTM, ANQGSEA. V was pared by 7 bases and J by 2 bases, with 7 bases of the junction left unmatched. CDR3 sequence: CSGAGLAGSQETQYF. The CDR3 coding sequence is TGCAGCGGTGCGGGACTAGCGGGGAGTCAAGAGACCCAGTACTTC.